One sample yielded the 32 T cell receptor beta chains listed below, sequenced in a study of blood T cells in healthy people across ages. Alongside a J-beta primer mix, a sample-barcoded 5' primer served in a second PCR lasting roughly 6 to 12 cycles. TCRdb reprocessed the 5' RACE reads with MiXCR, giving one entry per CDR3 protein. The data show about 900,000 distinct CDR3 sequences, around 68% seen once. Specimen: blood. These receptors were taken from a man aged 25 to 45 in good health.

The rearrangement joins TRBV4-3 to TRBJ2-3; TRBD2 matches 11 bases. CDR3 size: 16 residues. Trimming took 2 bases from V and 2 from J; bases not matched to a gene: 3. The germline CDR1 and CDR2 sequences are LGHNA and YSLEER. The CDR3 DNA sequence: TGCGCCAGCAGCCAATTTAGCGGGGGGGCCACAGATACGCAGTATTTT. This encodes CASSQFSGGATDTQYF.

The rearrangement joins TRBV30 to TRBJ1-1; 8 nucleotides line up with TRBD1. Germline V gene data show CDR1 as GTSNPN and CDR2 as SVGIG (reference sequence). Trimming at V came to 4 bases and at J to 5 bases, leaving 9 bases not matched to a gene. This CDR3 contains 14 residues. DNA of the CDR3: TGTGCCTGGACCAGGGGGCGCGGGGGAACTGAAGCTTTCTTT. Translation gives CAWTRGRGGTEAFF.

This chain links TRBV28 with TRBJ2-7; no firm D call. V lost 6 bases and J lost 0, with 12 bases in between. Looked up from germline, CDR1 is MDHEN and CDR2 is SYDVKM. The CDR3 length is 14 residues. The chain's CDR3 is CASSSITSSYEQYF. The CDR3 region has the DNA TGTGCCAGCAGCTCTATTACCAGCTCCTACGAGCAGTACTTC.

The genes are TRBV20-1 and TRBJ1-5; D is unclear. V gave up 4 bases and J gave up 6 bases, with 13 bases separating them. This CDR3 is 13 amino acids long. Germline V gene data show CDR1 as DFQATT and CDR2 as SNEGSKA (reference sequence). The CDR3 DNA is TGCAGTGCTAAAGTAGGTTCCGGTCAGCCCCAGCATTTT. The encoded protein is CSAKVGSGQPQHF.

Remarks on this clonotype: A read error may explain this, as a much larger clone is one base away. This rearrangement joins TRBV10-3 to TRBJ2-7; 7 bases map to TRBD2. CDR3 length: 15 amino acids. Germline lookup yields CDR1 ENHRY and CDR2 SYGVKD. The CDR3 spells CAVSEPGTTHYEQYF. The CDR3 DNA is TGTGCCGTCAGTGAGCCCGGGACTACACACTACGAGCAGTACTTC.

The V and J genes are TRBV7-2 and TRBJ2-3; D unresolved. The CDR3 consists of 16 residues. Germline V lookup: CDR1 SGHTA, CDR2 FQGNSA. Trimming stripped 5 bases from V and 0 bases from J, with 15 bases between. CDR3 in amino acids: CASSLDSGLSTDTQYF. The CDR3, as DNA: TGTGCCAGCAGCCTCGACTCGGGTTTAAGCACAGATACGCAGTATTTT. Combining the CDR3 with reference TRBV7-2 and TRBJ2-3 gives the whole variable domain GAGVSQSPSNKVTEKGKDVELRCDPISGHTALYWYRQSLGQGLEFLIYFQGNSAPDKSGLPSDRFSAERTGGSVSTLTIQRTQQEDSAVYLCASSLDSGLSTDTQYFGPGTRLTVL.

This clonotype was counted at least ten times. CDR3 loop: CASSSGTGAYNEQFF. In DNA, the CDR3 is TGTGCCAGCAGCTCCGGGACAGGGGCCTACAATGAGCAGTTCTTC. The chain links TRBV6-5 to TRBJ2-1, with 10 nucleotides matching TRBD1. CDR1 is MNHEY, CDR2 SVGAGI, per germline. Trimming cost V 6 bases and J 2 bases; bases outside gene matches: 4. The CDR3 is made up of 15 amino acids.

The chain couples TRBV7-9 to TRBJ2-2; TRBD1 agrees at 9 bases. The J segment lost 5 bases and the V segment lost 4 bases, leaving 14 bases of the junction unmatched. Germline values: CDR1 SEHNR, CDR2 FQNEAQ (reference sequence). The CDR3 sequence is 18 residues long. The CDR3 protein is CASSSNTGGVGKTGELFF. CDR3 DNA: TGTGCCAGCAGCTCAAACACAGGGGGCGTCGGGAAAACCGGGGAGCTGTTTTTT.

The chain joins TRBV27 to TRBJ1-2; D remains ambiguous. The CDR3 is 13 amino acids. The V gene lost 3 bases and the J gene lost 4 bases, with 9 bases spanning the gap. CDR1 is MNHEY and CDR2 is SMNVEV in the germline V gene (reference sequence). CDR3 bases: TGTGCCAGCAGTTTGGCAGGCCGCTATGGCTACACCTTC. Its protein product is CASSLAGRYGYTF.

The chain has TRBV29-1 and TRBJ2-1; D is possibly TRBD1 (6 bases). The CDR3 runs to 15 residues. V was pared by 0 bases and J by 5 bases, with 14 bases between. Germline V lookup: CDR1 SQVTM, CDR2 ANQGSEA. DNA for the CDR3: TGCAGCGTTGAAGAAACCGGGACACCAAACAATGAGCAGTTCTTC. The encoded protein is CSVEETGTPNNEQFF.

V and J are TRBV4-2 and TRBJ2-4; D is ambiguous. Trimming removed 0 bases at V and 0 bases at J, with 9 bases between. The germline CDR1 and CDR2 sequences are LGHNA and YNFKEQ. CDR3 length: 16 residues. Written as DNA, the CDR3 is TGTGCCAGCAGCCAAGAGGGGTCCGGAGCCAAAAACATTCAGTACTTC. Residues: CASSQEGSGAKNIQYF.

The chain links TRBV2 to TRBJ1-2; 7 positions agree with TRBD1. The germline CDR1 and CDR2 sequences are SNHLY and FYNNEI. The junction had 5 bases not matched to a gene; V was cut back by 7 bases and J by 3 bases. The CDR3 has 13 residues. The CDR3 DNA is TGTGCCAGCAATCCCGGACAGGACTATGGCTACACCTTC. Amino acids: CASNPGQDYGYTF.

This clonotype occurred a few times. The chain couples TRBV20-1 to TRBJ2-3, with D uncertain. The germline V and J ends were trimmed by 3 bases and 9 bases, with 10 bases remaining between them. The CDR3 is 11 amino acids. CDR1 and CDR2 from the germline V gene are DFQATT and SNEGSKA (reference sequence). The CDR3 nucleotides read TGCAGTGCTAGCTTTTCCCCGACGCAGTATTTT. The encoded protein is CSASFSPTQYF.

V usage is TRBV24-1 and J usage is TRBJ1-4; no definite D call. Per the germline V gene, CDR1 is KGHDR and CDR2 is SFDVKD. Trimming left V 4 bases short and J 7 bases short, with 15 bases between. The CDR3 consists of 15 residues. The CDR3 DNA follows: TGTGCCACCAGTGACTACAGTAGTGGTGGTGAAAAACTGTTTTTT. Encoded protein: CATSDYSSGGEKLFF.

The chain combines TRBV6-5 with TRBJ1-1; D uncertain. The CDR3 runs to 12 residues. From germline, CDR1 is MNHEY and CDR2 SVGAGI. V lost 6 bases, J lost 2 bases, and 7 bases lay in between. CDR3 region: CASRKFNTEAFF. CDR3 bases: TGTGCCAGCAGAAAATTCAACACTGAAGCTTTCTTT.

In DNA, the CDR3 is TGTGCCAGCAGTGGACGAAAGGGACAGGGGACTGATAGCAATCAGCCCCAGCATTTT. Its translation: CASSGRKGQGTDSNQPQHF. V gene TRBV2 combines with J gene TRBJ1-5, with 10 nucleotides matching TRBD1. Trimming cost V 4 bases and J 0 bases; bases outside gene matches: 12. CDR1 is SNHLY, CDR2 FYNNEI, per germline. The CDR3 sequence is 19 residues long.

The CDR3 reads CASSPSRVINEQFF. The CDR3 DNA follows: TGTGCCAGCAGCCCTAGTAGGGTAATCAATGAGCAGTTCTTC. The chain employs TRBV7-2 and TRBJ2-1; D remains unclear. Germline V gene lookup returns CDR1 SGHTA and CDR2 FQGNSA. The CDR3 has 14 amino acids. V lost 5 bases to trimming and J lost 6 bases, with 14 bases between them.

The rearrangement uses TRBV27 and TRBJ1-5; 7 bases match TRBD1. V lost 4 bases, J lost 0 bases, and 9 bases stayed unmatched. CDR1 is MNHEY, CDR2 SMNVEV, per germline (reference sequence). This CDR3 is built from 17 residues. CDR3 loop: CASSSLSTGISNQPQHF. CDR3 bases: TGTGCCAGCAGTTCCCTATCGACAGGGATTAGCAATCAGCCCCAGCATTTT.

The genes are TRBV4-3 and TRBJ2-5; TRBD1 matches 10 bases. The trim removed 1 base at V and 11 bases at J, leaving 7 bases unmatched. Per the germline V gene, CDR1 is LGHNA and CDR2 is YSLEER. CDR3 length: 14 residues. CDR3 amino acids: CASSQGQGADEQYF. The CDR3 bases are TGCGCCAGCAGCCAAGGACAGGGGGCCGATGAGCAGTACTTC.

The J gene is TRBJ2-5, the V gene TRBV6-5, with 14 positions matching TRBD2. The CDR3 has 16 residues. Germline CDR1 MNHEY, CDR2 SVGAGI. V shed 2 bases and J 3 bases; nucleotides not matched to a gene: 2. DNA of the CDR3: TGTGCCAGCAGTTACCCGACTAGCGGGGGGGAAGAGACCCAGTACTTC. This encodes CASSYPTSGGEETQYF.

This clonotype came up a few times. The rearrangement joins TRBV4-2 to TRBJ2-7; D is unresolved. Germline V CDR1 and CDR2: LGHNA, YNFKEQ. With 0 bases removed from V and 3 bases from J, the gap between germline ends came to 6 bases. The CDR3 consists of 13 residues. The DNA of the CDR3 is TGTGCCAGCAGCCAAGAGGCATACTACGAGCAGTACTTC. Its protein product is CASSQEAYYEQYF.

The rearrangement joins TRBV4-2 to TRBJ1-1; D is unclear. Trimming pared 0 bases from V and 0 bases from J, leaving 11 bases between. The CDR3 spans 16 residues. The germline V gene encodes CDR1 LGHNA and CDR2 YNFKEQ. The CDR3 DNA sequence: TGTGCCAGCAGCCAAGACGGCGGCCGTATGAACACTGAAGCTTTCTTT. It yields the protein CASSQDGGRMNTEAFF.

The J gene is TRBJ1-2, the V gene TRBV9, with TRBD1 matching over 9 bases. V dropped 3 bases and J dropped 4; count of bases not matched to a gene: 16. The CDR3 sequence is 18 residues long. The germline gives CDR1 SGDLS, CDR2 YYNGEE. The CDR3 sequence: CASSDSLAAQTGGYGYTF. DNA of the CDR3: TGTGCCAGCAGCGACAGCCTAGCGGCACAGACAGGGGGCTATGGCTACACCTTC.

This clonotype was found a few times. The chain uses TRBV7-2 and TRBJ2-6; the D gene is possibly TRBD1 (6 bases). This CDR3 is built from 19 residues. Germline V lookup: CDR1 SGHTA, CDR2 FQGNSA. Trimming removed 3 bases from V and 0 bases from J, with 18 bases in between. The CDR3: CASSFLNVGHHSGANVLTF. The CDR3 nucleotides read TGTGCCAGCAGCTTCTTAAACGTGGGACACCACTCTGGGGCCAACGTCCTGACTTTC.

The chain links TRBV5-1 to TRBJ2-7; D remains ambiguous. This CDR3 comprises 15 residues. The ends were cut back, 2 bases at V and 0 bases at J, with 12 bases in the middle. The germline gives CDR1 SGHRS, CDR2 YFSETQ. The CDR3 DNA sequence: TGCGCCAGCAGCTTATCCGGGTATAGCTCCTACGAGCAGTACTTC. Amino acids: CASSLSGYSSYEQYF. Complete variable domain (other parts from reference TRBV5-1 and TRBJ2-7): KAGVTQTPRYLIKTRGQQVTLSCSPISGHRSVSWYQQTPGQGLQFLFEYFSETQRNKGNFPGRFSGRQFSNSRSEMNVSTLELGDSALYLCASSLSGYSSYEQYFGPGTRLTVT.

This clonotype was detected a few times. This sequence joins TRBV5-1 and TRBJ2-5; 8 bases match TRBD2. CDR3 length equals 16 residues. Trimming removed 1 base from V and 2 bases from J; junction bases left unmatched: 7. Germline V gene lookup returns CDR1 SGHRS and CDR2 YFSETQ. CDR3 sequence: CASSLWLAGTQETQYF. CDR3 coding DNA: TGCGCCAGCAGCTTGTGGTTAGCGGGGACGCAAGAGACCCAGTACTTC.

The rearrangement links TRBV18 to TRBJ2-3; D ambiguous. The V gene lost 2 bases and the J gene lost 5 bases, with 11 bases spanning the gap. This CDR3 comprises 14 residues. Germline lookup yields CDR1 KGHSH and CDR2 LQKENI. The CDR3 bases are TGTGCCAGCTCACCAGCCAGCAGTAAAGATACGCAGTATTTT. Protein product: CASSPASSKDTQYF.

This rearrangement joins TRBV20-1 to TRBJ1-2; TRBD1 might be the D (5 bases). Germline CDR1 and CDR2: DFQATT and SNEGSKA (reference sequence). The CDR3 has 15 residues. V was trimmed by 3 bases and J by 0 bases, leaving 14 bases between them. The CDR3, as DNA: TGCAGTGCTAGCCCCAAGACAGCTGCTAACTATGGCTACACCTTC. Amino acids: CSASPKTAANYGYTF.

The V call is TRBV10-3, the J call TRBJ2-4; tentatively, D is TRBD1 or TRBD2 (5 bases each). Judging by the DNA end, TRBJ2-7 fits better; the J call may be wrong. The CDR3 has 12 residues. Germline V gene lookup returns CDR1 ENHRY and CDR2 SYGVKD. Here the CDR3 reads CAIGIGDDEQYF. In nucleotides, the CDR3 is TGTGCCATCGGGATCGGGGACGACGAGCAGTACTTC.

The J gene is TRBJ1-4, the V gene TRBV12-3 or TRBV12-4; a weak D match, TRBD1 (5 bases). V was pared by 6 bases and J by 8 bases, with 19 bases between. The CDR3 contains 15 residues. The CDR3 DNA sequence: TGTGCCAGCAGCCCAGACGCTCCGGGGGTGGAAAAACTGTTTTTT. As protein: CASSPDAPGVEKLFF.

This chain links TRBV2 with TRBJ2-4, with 7 bases identical to TRBD1. Trimming at V came to 5 bases and at J to 0 bases, leaving 10 bases not matched to a gene. The germline CDR1 and CDR2 sequences are SNHLY and FYNNEI. CDR3 size: 17 residues. The CDR3 loop is CASSSLIGGLAKNIQYF. Here the CDR3 DNA reads TGTGCCAGCAGTTCACTAATAGGGGGCCTAGCCAAAAACATTCAGTACTTC.

CDR3 bases: TGTGCCAGCAGCTCTACCTCACTAGCCGTGTACACAGATACGCAGTATTTT. This encodes CASSSTSLAVYTDTQYF. The chain recombines TRBV9 with TRBJ2-3; D may be TRBD2 (6 bases). Germline V gives CDR1 SGDLS, CDR2 YYNGEE. Trimming removed 4 bases at V and 2 bases at J, with 20 bases between. The CDR3 has 17 amino acids.